Listed here are 16 T cell receptor beta chains from one sample, sequenced in a study of identical twins. In TCRdb, the 5' RACE reads were re-called with MiXCR into one record per CDR3 protein. The sample lists about 240,000 distinct CDR3 sequences, over 9.5% occurring once. The sample was memory T cells sorted from blood. The source is a man aged 50 to 60 in good health.

This clonotype was detected many times. V gene TRBV5-1 combines with J gene TRBJ1-1; D is unresolved. The CDR3 runs 13 residues. V was trimmed by 3 bases and J by 3 bases, leaving 9 bases between them. Germline V lookup: CDR1 SGHRS, CDR2 YFSETQ. The CDR3 DNA reads as TGCGCCAGCAGCTCGGACGGATACACTGAAGCTTTCTTT. Its protein is CASSSDGYTEAFF.

Concerning this clonotype itself: Possible read error: a much larger clone is one base away. The chain carries TRBV2 and TRBJ2-3; 11 bases match TRBD2. With V trimmed by 1 base and J by 0 bases, 12 bases remained unmatched. CDR1 SNHLY and CDR2 FYNNEI come from the germline V gene. The CDR3 has 20 residues. The CDR3 DNA is TGTGCCAGCAGTGAAGAACATGACTCGAGGACTAGCGGGAGCACAGATACGCAGTATTTT. It specifies CASSEEHDSRTSGSTDTQYF.

Many counts were recorded for this clonotype. This chain connects TRBV7-2 to TRBJ1-2; D not certain. Trimming left V 5 bases short and J 8 bases short, with 15 bases between. The CDR3 spans 13 residues. In germline, CDR1 is SGHTA, CDR2 FQGNSA. The CDR3 nucleotides read TGTGCCAGCAGCCCCATATCAGACCCGGGCTACACCTTC. Its protein is CASSPISDPGYTF. Complete variable domain (other parts from reference TRBV7-2 and TRBJ1-2): GAGVSQSPSNKVTEKGKDVELRCDPISGHTALYWYRQSLGQGLEFLIYFQGNSAPDKSGLPSDRFSAERTGGSVSTLTIQRTQQEDSAVYLCASSPISDPGYTFGSGTRLTVV.

This clonotype came up many times. The CDR3: CSVDKGQVYGYTF. DNA of the CDR3: TGCAGCGTTGACAAGGGACAGGTCTATGGCTACACCTTC. The rearrangement uses TRBV29-1 and TRBJ1-2; 8 positions match TRBD1. Germline CDR1 is SQVTM and CDR2 is ANQGSEA. V lost 3 bases, J lost 4 bases, and 4 bases stayed unmatched. There are 13 residues in the CDR3. The full variable domain, with the rest looked up from reference TRBV29-1 and TRBJ1-2, is SAVISQKPSRDICQRGTSLTIQCQVDSQVTMMFWYRQQPGQSLTLIATANQGSEATYESGFVIDKFPISRPNLTFSTLTVSNMSPEDSSIYLCSVDKGQVYGYTFGSGTRLTVV.

This clonotype was found many times. The gene calls are TRBV9 and TRBJ1-3, with D possibly matching TRBD1 (5 bases). Trimming removed 8 bases at V and 8 bases at J, with 11 bases between. The CDR3 spans 11 residues. Germline CDR1 is SGDLS and CDR2 is YYNGEE. CDR3 residues: CASKRGDTIYF. CDR3 sequence (DNA): TGTGCCAGTAAGCGGGGGGACACCATATATTTT.

This clonotype was observed at least ten times. The V call is TRBV5-6, the J call TRBJ2-1; D may be TRBD2 (7 bases). Per the germline V gene, CDR1 is SGHDT and CDR2 is YYEEEE. The V end lost 3 bases, the J end lost 4 bases, and 17 bases lay between the germline ends. The CDR3 is 16 amino acids. CDR3: CASSSPGGPAYNEQFF. As DNA, the CDR3 is TGTGCCAGCAGCTCCCCGGGGGGCCCGGCGTACAATGAGCAGTTCTTC. Filled out from reference TRBV5-6 and TRBJ2-1, the complete variable domain reads DAGVTQSPTHLIKTRGQQVTLRCSPKSGHDTVSWYQQALGQGPQFIFQYYEEEERQRGNFPDRFSGHQFPNYSSELNVNALLLGDSALYLCASSSPGGPAYNEQFFGPGTRLTVL.

This clonotype showed up just a few times. The V gene is TRBV9, the J gene TRBJ2-3, with TRBD2 identical over 7 bases. Germline V gene lookup returns CDR1 SGDLS and CDR2 YYNGEE. Trimming cost V 0 bases and J 7 bases; bases outside gene matches: 11. The CDR3 has 16 amino acids. The CDR3 here is CASSVGPLAVRNTQYF. For the CDR3, the DNA is TGTGCCAGCAGCGTAGGGCCCCTAGCGGTCCGGAATACGCAGTATTTT.

This clonotype was seen ten or more times. The rearrangement links TRBV28 to TRBJ2-7; 7 bases fit TRBD2. V lost 5 bases to trimming and J lost 7 bases; unmatched junction nucleotides: 14. The CDR3 is 15 residues long. Germline lookup yields CDR1 MDHEN and CDR2 SYDVKM. CDR3 amino acids: CASSHHLDGGYEQYF. The DNA of the CDR3 is TGTGCCAGCAGTCACCATCTCGACGGGGGGTATGAGCAGTACTTC.

Many counts were recorded for this clonotype. This rearrangement joins TRBV5-1 to TRBJ1-1; D possibly corresponds to TRBD1 (5 bases). Trimming took 0 bases from V and 5 from J, leaving 5 bases between them. This CDR3 has 12 residues. CDR1 SGHRS and CDR2 YFSETQ come from the germline V gene. This chain's CDR3 is CASSLEGTEAFF. The CDR3 coding sequence is TGCGCCAGCAGCTTGGAGGGGACTGAAGCTTTCTTT.

The sample holds a few counts of this clonotype. The V gene is TRBV20-1, the J gene TRBJ1-2; tentatively, D is TRBD1 (6 bases). Trimming left V 2 bases short and J 10 bases short, with 11 bases between. The CDR3 length is 11 residues. The germline V gene encodes CDR1 DFQATT and CDR2 SNEGSKA (reference sequence). Here the CDR3 reads CSARKGVDYTF. CDR3 bases: TGCAGTGCTAGAAAGGGGGTAGACTACACCTTC.

This clonotype has just a few counts. This chain uses TRBV6-2 or TRBV6-3 with TRBJ2-5, with 8 bases lining up with TRBD1. Germline V CDR1 and CDR2: MNHEY, SVGEGT. The length of the CDR3 is 15 residues. V was pared by 0 bases and J by 5 bases, with 5 bases of the junction left unmatched. CDR3 sequence: CASSYSQTGEETQYF. The CDR3 DNA reads TGTGCCAGCAGTTACTCCCAGACAGGGGAGGAGACCCAGTACTTC.

This clonotype turned up a few times. The rearrangement uses TRBV10-3 and TRBJ1-2; the match to TRBD1 covers 7 bases. The CDR3 extends over 12 amino acids. Germline CDR1 and CDR2: ENHRY and SYGVKD. The V segment lost 6 bases and the J segment 8 bases; nucleotides outside the gene matches: 6. The CDR3 loop reads CAISPTGTGYTF. CDR3 nucleotides: TGTGCCATCAGCCCGACAGGGACCGGCTACACCTTC.

This clonotype was seen many times. The chain links TRBV4-3 to TRBJ2-7; 8 nucleotides agree with TRBD2. CDR1 and CDR2 (germline): LGHNA, YSLEER. The CDR3 runs 17 residues. Trimming cost V 0 bases and J 5 bases; bases outside gene matches: 12. The DNA for the CDR3 is TGCGCCAGCAGCCAAGATATTGGGACTAGTTTTATCCACGAGCAGTACTTC. Translating gives CASSQDIGTSFIHEQYF.

The chain recombines TRBV3-1 with TRBJ2-2; no clear D gene. This CDR3 comprises 15 residues. V was shortened by 1 base and J by 1 base, with 7 bases between the two germline ends. Germline V CDR1 and CDR2: LGHDT, YNNKEL (reference sequence). The CDR3 is CASSQGWGNTGELFF. CDR3 coding DNA: TGTGCCAGCAGCCAAGGTTGGGGGAACACCGGGGAGCTGTTTTTT.

This rearrangement joins TRBV6-5 to TRBJ2-1; TRBD2 matches at 11 bases. CDR1 and CDR2 (germline): MNHEY, SVGAGI. V dropped 2 bases and J dropped 11; count of bases not matched to a gene: 8. The CDR3 totals 15 residues. This CDR3 is CASSYTSGGLSQQFF. The DNA of the CDR3 is TGTGCCAGCAGTTACACTAGCGGGGGCCTCTCCCAGCAGTTCTTC.

This clonotype was seen at least ten times. The chain recombines TRBV6-1 with TRBJ2-5; TRBD2 matches 11 bases. Germline CDR1 reads MNHNS; CDR2 reads SASEGT. This CDR3 contains 15 residues. The V and J ends lost 5 bases and 5 bases, in that order; junction bases with no gene match: 7. Here the CDR3 DNA reads TGTGCCAGCAGTCCTCTCGGGACTAGCGGCGAGACCCAGTACTTC. Translation: CASSPLGTSGETQYF.